This is a list of T cell receptor beta chains from one sample in a study of radiotherapy plus CTLA-4 blockade in lung cancer. TCRdb's table, derived via immunoSEQ multiplex PCR, lists solely in-frame clones and lacks some. The table shows 110,000 or so clones, with 78% occurring only once. Sample: peripheral blood, taken from a patient treated with radiotherapy plus ipilimumab. These receptors were collected from a human donor with non-small cell lung cancer who had a partial response to radiotherapy plus ipilimumab. CDR3s include the opening cysteine and the closing phenylalanine or tryptophan. The D gene is left open where the match is weak. Clone sizes are given selectively: once, few, many, or a class where the clone is expanded.

j_call: TRBJ1-1; clone_size: .; v_call: TRBV12-5; d_call: .; cdr3_nt: TGTGCTAGTGGTTCGACGGGAGAGTCGACTGAAGCTTTCTTT; cdr3_aa: CASGSTGESTEAFF
j_call: TRBJ1-1; clone_size: .; v_call: TRBV6-5; d_call: .; cdr3_nt: TGTGCCAGCAGTTATGACAGTTTGAACACTGAAGCTTTCTTT; cdr3_aa: CASSYDSLNTEAFF
j_call: TRBJ1-1; clone_size: .; v_call: TRBV7-3; d_call: .; cdr3_nt: TGTGCCAGCAGCCCCTCGCGAGGATTGAACACTGAAGCTTTCTTT; cdr3_aa: CASSPSRGLNTEAFF
j_call: TRBJ2-4; clone_size: .; v_call: TRBV10-3; d_call: TRBD2; cdr3_nt: TGTGCCATCAGTGAGTCGCTTAGCGGGAGGCCCAAAAACATTCAGTACTTC; cdr3_aa: CAISESLSGRPKNIQYF
j_call: TRBJ1-5; clone_size: .; v_call: TRBV27; d_call: .; cdr3_nt: TGTGCCAGCAGTACTCTGCGAGGGCGCGAACAGCCCCAGCATTTT; cdr3_aa: CASSTLRGREQPQHF
j_call: TRBJ1-1; clone_size: .; v_call: TRBV27; d_call: TRBD1; cdr3_nt: TGTGCCAGCAGTTTCGCAGGGGGCGTTACGTTCATGAACACTGAAGCTTTCTTT; cdr3_aa: CASSFAGGVTFMNTEAFF
j_call: TRBJ2-1; clone_size: .; v_call: TRBV29-1; d_call: .; cdr3_nt: TGCAGCGTTGAAGTGCAGGAAAGCTCCTACAATGAGCAGTTCTTC; cdr3_aa: CSVEVQESSYNEQFF
j_call: TRBJ2-5; clone_size: few; v_call: TRBV9; d_call: .; cdr3_nt: TGTGCCAGCAGCGTAGAGCAACTTGTCGAGACCCAGTACTTC; cdr3_aa: CASSVEQLVETQYF
j_call: TRBJ2-4; clone_size: .; v_call: TRBV28; d_call: .; cdr3_nt: TGTGCCAGCAGCCCCCCCCGGCGGGAAAACATTCAGTACTTC; cdr3_aa: CASSPPRRENIQYF
j_call: TRBJ2-2; clone_size: .; v_call: TRBV28; d_call: .; cdr3_nt: TGTGCCAGCAGTTTGTTTACAGGGTTCGGGGAGCTGTTTTTT; cdr3_aa: CASSLFTGFGELFF
j_call: TRBJ2-2; clone_size: .; v_call: TRBV5-1; d_call: .; cdr3_nt: TGCGCCAGCAGCTTACTGGGGGGAAACACCGGGGAGCTGTTTTTT; cdr3_aa: CASSLLGGNTGELFF
j_call: TRBJ2-3; clone_size: .; v_call: TRBV4-3; d_call: TRBD2; cdr3_nt: TGCGCCAGCAGCCAAGATCCAACTAGCGGGAGCACAGATACGCAGTATTTT; cdr3_aa: CASSQDPTSGSTDTQYF
j_call: TRBJ2-5; clone_size: few; v_call: TRBV28; d_call: TRBD1; cdr3_nt: TGTGCCAGCAGTTTAAGCCGGGACAGGGGAAGGGAGACCCAGTACTTC; cdr3_aa: CASSLSRDRGRETQYF
j_call: TRBJ1-1; clone_size: .; v_call: TRBV11-2; d_call: .; cdr3_nt: TGTGCCAGCAGCTGGGCAGGGGAAACTTTCTTT; cdr3_aa: CASSWAGETFF
j_call: TRBJ2-7; clone_size: few; v_call: TRBV18; d_call: TRBD1; cdr3_nt: TGTGCCAGCTCACGAGGGGGCAAATACGAGCAGTACTTC; cdr3_aa: CASSRGGKYEQYF
j_call: TRBJ1-4; clone_size: once; v_call: TRBV27; d_call: .; cdr3_nt: TGTGCCAGCAGCCGCAAAGCGGTCATAACTAATGAAAAACTGTTTTTT; cdr3_aa: CASSRKAVITNEKLFF
j_call: TRBJ1-6; clone_size: .; v_call: TRBV6-4; d_call: .; cdr3_nt: TGTGCCAGCAGTGACTCGAGGAATTCACCCCTCCACTTT; cdr3_aa: CASSDSRNSPLHF
j_call: TRBJ1-6; clone_size: .; v_call: TRBV6-5; d_call: .; cdr3_nt: TGTGCCAGCAAAAGGCACAGCTATAATTCACCCCTCCACTTT; cdr3_aa: CASKRHSYNSPLHF
j_call: TRBJ2-7; clone_size: few; v_call: TRBV27; d_call: TRBD1; cdr3_nt: TGTGCCAGCAGCTTTTTGAGGACAGGGGTCCGCGAGCAGTACTTC; cdr3_aa: CASSFLRTGVREQYF
j_call: TRBJ1-2; clone_size: .; v_call: TRBV6-5; d_call: .; cdr3_nt: TGTGCCAGCAGTGAATTTGGGGCCCTCTATGGCTACACCTTC; cdr3_aa: CASSEFGALYGYTF
j_call: TRBJ2-3; clone_size: .; v_call: TRBV10-2; d_call: TRBD1; cdr3_nt: TGCGCCAGCAAGAGGGGGACAGGGTTCGGAGGGGCCACAGATACGCAGTATTTT; cdr3_aa: CASKRGTGFGGATDTQYF
j_call: TRBJ2-3; clone_size: few; v_call: TRBV7-2; d_call: TRBD2; cdr3_nt: TGTGCCAGCAGCTCGCGGACTAGCGTGGCAGATACGCAGTATTTT; cdr3_aa: CASSSRTSVADTQYF
j_call: TRBJ2-1; clone_size: .; v_call: TRBV28; d_call: TRBD2; cdr3_nt: TGTGCCAGCAGCCCAGCGGGAGCGTATGAGCAGTTCTTC; cdr3_aa: CASSPAGAYEQFF
j_call: TRBJ2-1; clone_size: .; v_call: TRBV10-3; d_call: .; cdr3_nt: TGTGCCATCAGTGACAGGTTATACAATGAGCAGTTCTTC; cdr3_aa: CAISDRLYNEQFF
j_call: TRBJ2-7; clone_size: .; v_call: TRBV5-4; d_call: .; cdr3_nt: TGTGCCAGCAGCTTGGACCTCATGGGCCTTCGGGAGCAGTACTTC; cdr3_aa: CASSLDLMGLREQYF
j_call: TRBJ2-1; clone_size: .; v_call: TRBV7-2; d_call: .; cdr3_nt: TGTGCCAGCAGCCCCAGCCGGATGGTCGGGAGTAATGAGCAGTTCTTC; cdr3_aa: CASSPSRMVGSNEQFF
j_call: TRBJ1-6; clone_size: .; v_call: TRBV5-1; d_call: TRBD1; cdr3_nt: TGCGCCAGCAGCATCCAAGGGACAGGTCTTGAAACCCTCCACTTT; cdr3_aa: CASSIQGTGLETLHF
j_call: TRBJ2-3; clone_size: .; v_call: TRBV18; d_call: TRBD2; cdr3_nt: TGTGCCAGCTCACCCCTACTAGCGGAGAACACAGATACGCAGTATTTT; cdr3_aa: CASSPLLAENTDTQYF
j_call: TRBJ1-1; clone_size: .; v_call: TRBV7-9; d_call: .; cdr3_nt: TGTGCCAGCAGCTTTTCTGGCCCGAACACTGAAGCTTTCTTT; cdr3_aa: CASSFSGPNTEAFF
j_call: TRBJ1-6; clone_size: .; v_call: TRBV6-1; d_call: .; cdr3_nt: TGTGCCAGCAGTGAAGGTTTGAAGGGGAGGTATAATTCACCCCTCCACTTT; cdr3_aa: CASSEGLKGRYNSPLHF
j_call: TRBJ1-6; clone_size: .; v_call: TRBV6-1; d_call: .; cdr3_nt: TGTGCCAGCAGGGAGGGACCGAGCAATTCACCCCTCCACTTT; cdr3_aa: CASREGPSNSPLHF
j_call: TRBJ1-5; clone_size: .; v_call: TRBV28; d_call: TRBD1; cdr3_nt: TGTGCCAGCCTCAGGGGGTCCTCCCGCAATCAGCCCCAGCATTTT; cdr3_aa: CASLRGSSRNQPQHF
j_call: TRBJ2-5; clone_size: .; v_call: TRBV7-7; d_call: TRBD2; cdr3_nt: TGTGCTAGCAGCCCGACCCTATATAGCGGGAGAGACCAAGAGACCCAGTACTTC; cdr3_aa: CASSPTLYSGRDQETQYF
j_call: TRBJ1-2; clone_size: .; v_call: TRBV7-8; d_call: .; cdr3_nt: TGTGCCAGCACCCCAGGGGAGGGTAACTATGGCTACACCTTC; cdr3_aa: CASTPGEGNYGYTF
j_call: TRBJ2-2; clone_size: .; v_call: TRBV27; d_call: TRBD2; cdr3_nt: TGTGCCAGCAGTTTGATGTTAACTAGCGGGAGAGACGCCGGGGAGCTGTTTTTT; cdr3_aa: CASSLMLTSGRDAGELFF